The 8 T cell receptor beta chains below come from one sample, sequenced in a study of blood T cell repertoires in COVID-19 (dated by TCRdb to 2020 to 2022). Library creation used the immunoSEQ multiplex PCR assay. TCRdb took this table from immuneACCESS and kept in-frame rearrangements with V and J called. Such tables lack part of the clones; where checked against another copy, unresolved V genes explain under half of the gap, and the rest is unexplained. The sample contains about 210,000 clones, about four fifths of them found a single time. Of the sample, 7.6% falls within the top ten clones. The sequenced sample was peripheral blood. Every receptor here comes from a woman aged 45 to 65 with active or convalescent COVID-19.

With regard to this clone: Its ends do not fully match the called genes, so a read error is possible. This sample also contains other DNA sequences that code for the same CDR3. The chain uses TRBV29-1 and TRBJ2-5; the match to TRBD2 covers 8 bases. The CDR3 is 15 residues long. CDR1 SQVTM and CDR2 ANQGSEA come from the germline V gene. In DNA form, the CDR3 reads TGCAGGGTTGACCTTGGGGGGGGCGGGGGGGAGACCCAGTACTTC. This gives the protein CRVDLGGGGGETQYF.

The rearrangement uses TRBV29-1 and TRBJ1-2; tentatively, D is TRBD1 (5 bases). The CDR3 contains 12 residues. Germline assignment: CDR1 SQVTM and CDR2 ANQGSEA. Trimming took 3 bases from V and 5 from J, leaving 10 bases between them. CDR3 sequence reads: CSVEAGPYGYTF. The CDR3 DNA sequence: TGCAGCGTTGAGGCGGGACCTTATGGCTACACCTTC.

This clone was detected a few times. The V call is TRBV27, the J call TRBJ1-1; D uncertain. This CDR3 spans 15 amino acids. Deletions cut 1 base from V and 1 base from J, with 10 bases between. Germline loops: CDR1 MNHEY, CDR2 SMNVEV (reference sequence). CDR3 sequence (DNA): TGTGCCAGCAGTTTATTAGGAGTTACGAACACTGAAGCTTTCTTT. This codes for CASSLLGVTNTEAFF.

This rearrangement joins TRBV7-9 to TRBJ2-1; possibly TRBD1 for D (5 bases). Germline V CDR1 and CDR2: SEHNR, FQNEAQ (reference sequence). Between the trimmed V and J ends, which lost 8 bases and 4 bases, there was a span of 24 bases. CDR3 length equals 17 residues. The CDR3 is CASPKGQATGTYNEQFF. CDR3 sequence (DNA): TGTGCCAGCCCGAAGGGGCAGGCCACGGGCACATACAATGAGCAGTTCTTC.

V usage is TRBV6-2 or TRBV6-3 and J usage is TRBJ2-7; 15 bases map to TRBD2. V lost 4 bases, J lost 0 bases, and 10 bases stayed unmatched. Germline V lookup: CDR1 MNHEY, CDR2 SVGEGT. This CDR3 region has 19 residues. This CDR3 reads CASSLGTSGRTGSSYEQYF. CDR3 in DNA: TGTGCCAGCAGTTTGGGGACTAGCGGGAGGACGGGAAGCTCCTACGAGCAGTACTTC.

The V and J genes are TRBV19 and TRBJ2-2, with D unresolved. The germline V and J ends were trimmed by 9 bases and 2 bases, with 10 bases remaining between them. CDR3 length: 13 amino acids. Germline V gives CDR1 LNHDA, CDR2 SQIVND (reference sequence). CDR3 sequence (DNA): TGTGCCAGCCTCCCCAGTAACACCGGGGAGCTGTTTTTT. This translates into CASLPSNTGELFF.

The chain uses TRBV11-2 and TRBJ2-5; D is undetermined. Germline-derived CDR1 and CDR2 are SGHAT and FQNNGV. Trimming shortened V by 5 bases and J by 5 bases, and 21 bases separated the two germline ends. The CDR3 extends over 16 amino acids. In DNA form, the CDR3 reads TGTGCCAGCAGCCAGCTGTCCGGAGCAACTGGGGAGACCCAGTACTTC. Translation: CASSQLSGATGETQYF.

The genes are TRBV21-1 and TRBJ1-1; the D call in the table, TRBD1, was not verified against the DNA. TRBV21-1 is an annotated pseudogene. This CDR3 contains 18 residues. The DNA for the CDR3 is TGTGCCAGCAGCAAAGAACCGTGGGGGCGTGTGATGAACACTGAAGCTTTCTTT. Its protein product is CASSKEPWGRVMNTEAFF.